This T cell receptor (beta chain) appears in the sequencing data of a study of radiotherapy plus CTLA-4 blockade in lung cancer (dated by TCRdb to the late 2010s). For context, the study as a whole: Objective responses were observed in 15% to 20% of enrolled patients, and disease control was achieved in approximately 29%. Findings and caveats that apply to the study as a whole: After treatment with radiotherapy and ipilimumab, TCR clones that originated in tumors expanded in peripheral blood. Increased serum interferon-beta after radiation, together with early dynamic changes in blood T cell clones, were reported to be the strongest predictors of response.

Focal radiation therapy combined with CTLA-4 blockade (ipilimumab) was tested in patients with chemo-refractory metastatic non-small-cell lung cancer. The germline V gene sets CDR1 to SGHTS and CDR2 to YDEGEE. From its cysteine to its phenylalanine, the CDR3 spans 15 amino acids. Just the 45-base CDR3 DNA is kept, in frame starting at base 1. The junction shows trimming of 4 bases on V and 7 bases on J, plus 20 bases between the germline ends. Preparation of the library involved the immunoSEQ multiplex PCR assay. The immuneACCESS repertoire file appears here via TCRdb, limited to in-frame rearrangements. These files lack a portion of the clones; in checked studies, under half of the deficit traces to unresolved V genes, and the cause of the others is not known. The sample table holds about 72,000 clones, of which roughly three quarters were seen once. 7% to 8.5% of the sample comes from the top ten.

Worth noting for this clone: It lacks a known antigen. No base-level quality is on record; no much larger clone is a single base apart.

The source material was peripheral blood, sampled from a patient treated with radiotherapy plus ipilimumab. The sequence is built from TRBV5-8 and TRBJ1-2; TRBD1 is a weak D gene call, 5 bases matching. The sequence derives from a human donor with non-small cell lung cancer who had a complete response to radiotherapy plus ipilimumab. The DNA is TGTGCCAGCAGCCACAGGATTTCAGAGTTACTTGGCTACACCTTC. Translation gives CASSHRISELLGYTF.